The 5 T cell receptor beta chains reported below all come from one sample, sequenced in a study of T cell repertoires in cytomegalovirus infection. One entry per CDR3 protein results from TCRdb running MiXCR on the reads. The sample shows more than 150,000 distinct CDR3 sequences, approximately 19% of them seen only once. Sequencing was carried out using PBMCs. These receptors all stem from a human donor in good health (CMV status not recorded). Some clones in this sample may be carry-over from other donors' samples.

This clonotype was seen more than once but under ten times. The chain is built from TRBV6-5 and TRBJ1-2; D is unresolved. Germline lookup yields CDR1 MNHEY and CDR2 SVGAGI. With 2 bases removed from V and 4 bases from J, the gap between germline ends came to 8 bases. This CDR3 comprises 13 residues. The CDR3: CASSYEALYGYTF. The DNA of the CDR3 is TGTGCCAGCAGTTACGAGGCCCTCTATGGCTACACCTTC.

This clonotype was detected ten times or more. The chain joins TRBV7-6 to TRBJ2-1; 8 bases line up with TRBD1. The J segment lost 7 bases and the V segment lost 4 bases, leaving 3 bases of the junction unmatched. Germline V gives CDR1 SGHVS, CDR2 FNYEAQ. This CDR3 region has 13 residues. Here the CDR3 reads CASSSRTGNEQFF. The DNA for the CDR3 is TGTGCCAGCAGCTCCAGGACAGGGAATGAGCAGTTCTTC.

The chain links TRBV7-4 to TRBJ1-1; D remains unclear. V was cut by 7 bases and J by 1 base, with 10 bases left in between. This CDR3 region has 13 residues. Germline V gives CDR1 SGHVT, CDR2 SQSDAQ. CDR3 region: CASTPLGNTEAFF. As DNA, the CDR3 is TGTGCCAGCACCCCCTTGGGGAACACTGAAGCTTTCTTT.

This clonotype was detected many times. The rearrangement links TRBV20-1 to TRBJ2-1; TRBD2 agrees at 12 bases. The CDR3 runs to 16 residues. Trimming at V came to 0 bases and at J to 10 bases, leaving 10 bases not matched to a gene. The germline V gene has CDR1 DFQATT and CDR2 SNEGSKA (reference sequence). The CDR3 spells CSARDHRTSGIREQFF. The DNA for the CDR3 is TGCAGTGCTAGAGATCATCGGACTAGCGGGATTAGGGAGCAGTTCTTC.

In regard to this clonotype: A much larger clone lies a single base off, so this may be a read error. The rearrangement links TRBV7-9 to TRBJ2-3; D might be TRBD2 (5 bases). Germline-derived CDR1 and CDR2 are SEHNR and FQNEAQ (reference sequence). V was trimmed by 4 bases and J by 1 base, leaving 12 bases between them. The CDR3 has 15 residues. Here the CDR3 reads CASSWRLAGTDTQYF. CDR3 nucleotides: TGTGCCAGCAGCTGGAGGCTGGCTGGCACAGATACGCAGTATTTT.